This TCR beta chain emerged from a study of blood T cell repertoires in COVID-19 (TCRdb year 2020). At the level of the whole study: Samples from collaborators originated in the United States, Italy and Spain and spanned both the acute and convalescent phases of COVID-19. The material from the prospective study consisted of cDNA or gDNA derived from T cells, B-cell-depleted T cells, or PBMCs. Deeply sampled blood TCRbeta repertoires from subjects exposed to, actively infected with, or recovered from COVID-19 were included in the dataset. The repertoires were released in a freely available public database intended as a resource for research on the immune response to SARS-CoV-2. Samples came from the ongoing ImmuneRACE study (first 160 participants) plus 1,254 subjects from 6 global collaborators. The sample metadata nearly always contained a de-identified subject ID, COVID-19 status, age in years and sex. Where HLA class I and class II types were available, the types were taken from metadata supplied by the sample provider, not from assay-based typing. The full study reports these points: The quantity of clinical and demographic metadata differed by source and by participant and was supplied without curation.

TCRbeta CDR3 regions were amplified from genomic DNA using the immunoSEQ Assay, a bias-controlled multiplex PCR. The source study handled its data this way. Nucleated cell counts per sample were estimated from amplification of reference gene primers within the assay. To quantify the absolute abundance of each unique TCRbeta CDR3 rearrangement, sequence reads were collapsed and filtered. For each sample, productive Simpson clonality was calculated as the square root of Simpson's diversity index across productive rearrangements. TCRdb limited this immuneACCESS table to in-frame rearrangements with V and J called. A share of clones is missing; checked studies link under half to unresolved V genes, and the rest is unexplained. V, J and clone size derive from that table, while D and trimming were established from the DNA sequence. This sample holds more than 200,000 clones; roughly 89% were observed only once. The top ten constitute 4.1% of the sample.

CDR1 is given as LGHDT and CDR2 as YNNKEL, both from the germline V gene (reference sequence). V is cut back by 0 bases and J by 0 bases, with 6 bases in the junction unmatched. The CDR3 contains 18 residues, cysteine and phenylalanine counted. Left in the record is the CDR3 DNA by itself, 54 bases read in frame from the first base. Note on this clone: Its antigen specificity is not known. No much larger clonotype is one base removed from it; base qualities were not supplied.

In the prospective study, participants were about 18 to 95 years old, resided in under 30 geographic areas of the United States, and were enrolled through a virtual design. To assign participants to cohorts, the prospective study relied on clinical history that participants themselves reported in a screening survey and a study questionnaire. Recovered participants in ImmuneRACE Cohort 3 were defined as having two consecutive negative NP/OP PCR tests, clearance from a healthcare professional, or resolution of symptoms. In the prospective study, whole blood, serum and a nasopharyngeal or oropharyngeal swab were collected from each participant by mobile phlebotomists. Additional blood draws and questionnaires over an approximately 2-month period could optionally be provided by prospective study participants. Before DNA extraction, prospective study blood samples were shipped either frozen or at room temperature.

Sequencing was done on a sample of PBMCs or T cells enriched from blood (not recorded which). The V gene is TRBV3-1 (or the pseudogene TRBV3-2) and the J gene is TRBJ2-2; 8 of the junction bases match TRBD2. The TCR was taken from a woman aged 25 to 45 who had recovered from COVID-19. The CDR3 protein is CASSQDKRERSNTGELFF. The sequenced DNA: TGTGCCAGCAGCCAAGATAAGCGGGAGAGATCGAACACCGGGGAGCTGTTTTTT.